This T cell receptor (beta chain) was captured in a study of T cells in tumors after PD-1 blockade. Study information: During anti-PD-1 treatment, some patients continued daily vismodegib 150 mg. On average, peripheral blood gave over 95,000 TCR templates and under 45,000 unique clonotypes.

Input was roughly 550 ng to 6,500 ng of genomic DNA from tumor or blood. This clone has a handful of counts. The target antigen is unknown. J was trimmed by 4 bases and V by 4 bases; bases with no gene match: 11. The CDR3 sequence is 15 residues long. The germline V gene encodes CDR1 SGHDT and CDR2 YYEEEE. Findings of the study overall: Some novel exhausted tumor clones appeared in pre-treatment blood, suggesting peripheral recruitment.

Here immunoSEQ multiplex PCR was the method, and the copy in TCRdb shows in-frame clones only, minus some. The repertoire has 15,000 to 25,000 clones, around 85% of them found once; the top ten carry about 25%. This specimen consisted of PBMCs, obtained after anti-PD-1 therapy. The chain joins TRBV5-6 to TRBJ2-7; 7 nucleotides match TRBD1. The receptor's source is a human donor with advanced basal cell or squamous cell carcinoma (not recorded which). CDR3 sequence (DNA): TGTGCCAGCAGCGACACCTGGGACAGAAAATACGAGCAGTACTTC. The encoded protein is CASSDTWDRKYEQYF.